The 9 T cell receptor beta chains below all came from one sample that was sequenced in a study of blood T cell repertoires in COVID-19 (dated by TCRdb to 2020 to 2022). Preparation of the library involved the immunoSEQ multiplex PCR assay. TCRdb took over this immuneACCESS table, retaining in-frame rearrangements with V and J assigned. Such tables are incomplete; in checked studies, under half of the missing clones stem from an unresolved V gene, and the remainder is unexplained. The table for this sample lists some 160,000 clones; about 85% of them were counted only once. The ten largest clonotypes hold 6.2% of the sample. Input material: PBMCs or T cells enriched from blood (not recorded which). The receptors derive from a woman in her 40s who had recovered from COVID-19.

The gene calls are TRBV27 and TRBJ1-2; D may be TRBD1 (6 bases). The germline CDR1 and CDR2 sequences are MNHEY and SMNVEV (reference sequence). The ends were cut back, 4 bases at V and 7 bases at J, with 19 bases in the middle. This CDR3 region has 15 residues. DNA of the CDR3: TGTGCCAGCAGTTCCACGGGGGGGCCTGGGGTTGGCTACACCTTC. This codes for CASSSTGGPGVGYTF.

CDR3 protein: CASSLGAVAYEQYF. The CDR3 region has the DNA TGTGCCAGCAGTTTAGGGGCCGTCGCCTACGAGCAGTACTTC. The chain is built from TRBV27 and TRBJ2-7; D possibly corresponds to TRBD1 (5 bases). The CDR3 totals 14 residues. Germline CDR1 MNHEY, CDR2 SMNVEV (reference sequence). Trimming removed 2 bases at V and 2 bases at J, with 10 bases between.

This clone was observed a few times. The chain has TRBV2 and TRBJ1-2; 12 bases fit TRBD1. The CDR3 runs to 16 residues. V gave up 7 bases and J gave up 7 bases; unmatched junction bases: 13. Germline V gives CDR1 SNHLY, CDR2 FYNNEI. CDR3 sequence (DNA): TGTGCCAGCACCGGGACAGGGGGCGGGTTAATTGGTGGCTACACCTTC. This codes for CASTGTGGGLIGGYTF.

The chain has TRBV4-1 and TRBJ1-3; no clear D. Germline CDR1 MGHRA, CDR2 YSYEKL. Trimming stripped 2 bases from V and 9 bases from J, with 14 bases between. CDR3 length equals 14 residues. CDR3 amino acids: CASSQNLRPTTIYF. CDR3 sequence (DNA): TGCGCCAGCAGCCAAAACCTACGCCCAACCACCATATATTTT.

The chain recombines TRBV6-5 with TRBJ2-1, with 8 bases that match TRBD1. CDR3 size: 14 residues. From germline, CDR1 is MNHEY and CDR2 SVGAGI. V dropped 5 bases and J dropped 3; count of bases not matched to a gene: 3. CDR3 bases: TGTGCCAGCAGTCCCGGGACAGGCTACAATGAGCAGTTCTTC. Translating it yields CASSPGTGYNEQFF.

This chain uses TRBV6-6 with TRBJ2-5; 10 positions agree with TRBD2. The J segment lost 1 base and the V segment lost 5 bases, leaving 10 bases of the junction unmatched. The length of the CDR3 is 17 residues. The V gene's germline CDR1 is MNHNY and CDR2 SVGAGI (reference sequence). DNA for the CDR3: TGTGCCAGCAGTCAGATGGCTAGCGGGGGACTCCAAGAGACCCAGTACTTC. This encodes CASSQMASGGLQETQYF.

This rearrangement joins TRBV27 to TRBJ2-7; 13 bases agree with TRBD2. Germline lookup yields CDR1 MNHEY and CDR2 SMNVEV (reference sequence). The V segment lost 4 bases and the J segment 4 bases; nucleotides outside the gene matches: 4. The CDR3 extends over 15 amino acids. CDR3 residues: CASSWEGLAGYEQYF. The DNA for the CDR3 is TGTGCCAGCAGTTGGGAGGGACTAGCGGGGTACGAGCAGTACTTC.

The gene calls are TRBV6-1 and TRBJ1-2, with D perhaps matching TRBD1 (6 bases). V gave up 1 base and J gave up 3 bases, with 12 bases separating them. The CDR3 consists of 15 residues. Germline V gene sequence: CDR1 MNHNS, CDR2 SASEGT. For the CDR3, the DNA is TGTGCCAGCAGTGAAGACAGGGATCCTGACTATGGCTACACCTTC. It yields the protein CASSEDRDPDYGYTF.

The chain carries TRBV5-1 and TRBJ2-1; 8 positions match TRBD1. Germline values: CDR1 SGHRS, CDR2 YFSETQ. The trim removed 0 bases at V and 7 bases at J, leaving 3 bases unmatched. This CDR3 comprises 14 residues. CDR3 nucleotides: TGCGCCAGCAGCTTGGGACAGGGGACGAATGAGCAGTTCTTC. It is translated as CASSLGQGTNEQFF.